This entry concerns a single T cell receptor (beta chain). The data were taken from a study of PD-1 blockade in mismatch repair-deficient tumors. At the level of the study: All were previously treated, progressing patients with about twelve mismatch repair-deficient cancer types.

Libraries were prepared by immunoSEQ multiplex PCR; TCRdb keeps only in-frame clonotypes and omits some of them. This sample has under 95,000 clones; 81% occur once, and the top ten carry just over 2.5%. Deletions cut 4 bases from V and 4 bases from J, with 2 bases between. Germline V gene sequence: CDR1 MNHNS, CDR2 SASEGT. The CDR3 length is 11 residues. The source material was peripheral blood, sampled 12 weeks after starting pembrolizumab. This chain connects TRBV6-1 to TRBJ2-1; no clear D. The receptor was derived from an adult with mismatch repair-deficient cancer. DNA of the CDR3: TGTGCCAGCAGTGTTTACAATGAGCAGTTCTTC. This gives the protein CASSVYNEQFF.